A single sample is the source of the 9 T cell receptor beta chains below, sequenced in a study of cytomegalovirus exposure and HLA in healthy donors. With 60 Vbeta and 13 Jbeta primers, the PCR was carried out. Sequencing used immunoSEQ multiplex PCR; TCRdb keeps in-frame clones, though not all of them. The table has about 150,000 clones, roughly three quarters seen once. Sequenced material: PBMCs. These TCRs come from a man younger than 40 in good health and CMV-seropositive.

V gene TRBV30 combines with J gene TRBJ2-7; possibly TRBD2 for D (6 bases). Trimming shortened V by 0 bases and J by 2 bases, and 8 bases separated the two germline ends. Germline V gene data show CDR1 as GTSNPN and CDR2 as SVGIG (reference sequence). This CDR3 has 13 residues. Written as DNA, the CDR3 is TGTGCCTGGAGTGTCGGGGGAACCTACGAGCAGTACTTC. Translation: CAWSVGGTYEQYF.

The gene calls are TRBV27 and TRBJ2-1; weak D call: TRBD2 (5 bases). The CDR3 is 11 amino acids. CDR1 is MNHEY and CDR2 is SMNVEV in the germline V gene (reference sequence). Trimming stripped 7 bases from V and 9 bases from J, with 10 bases between. The CDR3 DNA sequence: TGTGCCAGCATGAATCGGGGTGAGCAGTTCTTC. Translated: CASMNRGEQFF.

The gene calls are TRBV2 and TRBJ1-2, with TRBD1 identical over 8 bases. The CDR3 totals 11 residues. Germline V gene lookup returns CDR1 SNHLY and CDR2 FYNNEI. Trimming at V came to 7 bases and at J to 5 bases, leaving 0 bases not matched to a gene. CDR3 region: CASNRGYGYTF. For the CDR3, the DNA is TGTGCCAGCAACAGGGGGTATGGCTACACCTTC. The full variable domain, rest sourced from reference TRBV2 and TRBJ1-2, is EPEVTQTPSHQVTQMGQEVILRCVPISNHLYFYWYRQILGQKVEFLVSFYNNEISEKSEIFDDQFSVERPDGSNFTLKIRSTKLEDSAMYFCASNRGYGYTFGSGTRLTVV.

The chain couples TRBV9 to TRBJ2-7; 8 bases fit TRBD2. CDR3 length equals 16 residues. The J segment lost 0 bases and the V segment lost 0 bases, leaving 5 bases of the junction unmatched. Per germline, CDR1 SGDLS and CDR2 YYNGEE. The CDR3 reads CASSVEKRESSYEQYF. CDR3 coding DNA: TGTGCCAGCAGCGTAGAGAAGCGGGAGAGCTCCTACGAGCAGTACTTC.

This sequence joins TRBV9 and TRBJ2-7; TRBD2 agrees at 10 bases. The V and J ends lost 4 bases and 3 bases, in that order; junction bases with no gene match: 7. CDR3 size: 15 residues. The germline gives CDR1 SGDLS, CDR2 YYNGEE. In nucleotides, the CDR3 is TGTGCCAGCAGCACCCGAGCGGGGGGGGACTACGAGCAGTACTTC. Translating it yields CASSTRAGGDYEQYF.

The chain joins TRBV2 to TRBJ2-7, with a weak D call TRBD2 (5 bases). Germline V gene sequence: CDR1 SNHLY, CDR2 FYNNEI. The ends were cut back, 6 bases at V and 4 bases at J, with 19 bases in the middle. This CDR3 region has 15 residues. The CDR3 region is CASRAGRSGSYEQYF. The CDR3 DNA reads TGTGCCAGCAGGGCCGGGCGGAGTGGGAGTTACGAGCAGTACTTC.

CDR3 in DNA: TGTGCCAGCTCACCACCCGGGAGAAACTACGAGCAGTACTTC. Its translation is CASSPPGRNYEQYF. The chain is built from TRBV18 and TRBJ2-7, with D maybe TRBD2 (6 bases). The CDR3 is 14 amino acids. V shed 0 bases and J shed 3 bases, with 9 bases lying between them. Per germline, CDR1 KGHSH and CDR2 LQKENI.

This chain links TRBV7-9 with TRBJ2-4; maybe TRBD2 (6 bases). This CDR3 contains 17 residues. The germline V and J ends were trimmed by 0 bases and 0 bases, with 12 bases remaining between them. The V gene's germline CDR1 is SEHNR and CDR2 FQNEAQ (reference sequence). CDR3 DNA: TGTGCCAGCAGCTTAGCGCTTGGGAGGCTAGCCAAAAACATTCAGTACTTC. Protein sequence: CASSLALGRLAKNIQYF.

This clone was picked up a small number of times. The rearrangement joins TRBV6-6 to TRBJ1-2; possible D gene TRBD1, 5 bases. With 11 bases removed from V and 4 bases from J, the gap between germline ends came to 14 bases. The CDR3 runs to 12 residues. Germline assignment: CDR1 MNHNY and CDR2 SVGAGI (reference sequence). DNA for the CDR3: TGTGCCTCAAAGGAGGGGACCTATGGCTACACCTTC. It specifies CASKEGTYGYTF.